This T cell receptor (beta chain) was obtained from a study of identical twins. Notes on the study in general: Invariant MAIT and iNKT cells could partly confound zero-insertion analyses. The models gave estimates that fell short of the out-of-frame TCR alpha sharing seen in monozygotic twins. With abundant cord blood beta clonotypes, insertions were fewer; memory repertoires showed no such pattern. Its conclusions, products of cross-sectional statistical analysis, did not come from following the same donors.

TCRdb re-derived calls from the 5' RACE reads in MiXCR, one entry per CDR3 protein. The table lists 120,000 to 150,000 distinct CDR3 sequences, 3% to 4% of them singletons. With 0 bases removed from V and 11 bases from J, the gap between germline ends came to 13 bases. From germline, CDR1 is SGHDN and CDR2 FVKESK. The CDR3 contains 13 residues. This clonotype was seen at least ten times. Its antigen is still unknown. This clonotype originated in a man aged 18 to 29 in good health. The genes are TRBV14 and TRBJ1-1, with unresolved D. The sequencing sample was made of memory T cells sorted from blood. CDR3 nucleotides: TGTGCCAGCAGCCAAGATTTGGGCAAACGCGCTTTCTTT. Translating it yields CASSQDLGKRAFF.